Presented here are 23 T cell receptor beta chains from one specimen sequenced in a study of cytomegalovirus exposure and HLA in healthy donors. Sequencing used immunoSEQ multiplex PCR; TCRdb keeps in-frame clones, though not all of them. Among 71,000 or so clones listed, 94% were seen once. The sequenced material came from PBMCs. These receptors came from a woman between 18 and 30 years old in good health and CMV-seropositive.

CDR3 sequence: CASSMGQGATNEKLFF. The DNA for the CDR3 is TGCGCCAGCAGCATGGGACAGGGGGCGACTAATGAAAAACTGTTTTTT. This rearrangement joins TRBV5-1 to TRBJ1-4; 12 bases agree with TRBD1. Trimming took 4 bases from V and 2 from J; bases not matched to a gene: 3. The CDR3 runs 16 residues. The germline CDR1 and CDR2 sequences are SGHRS and YFSETQ. Full variable domain (missing parts from reference TRBV5-1 and TRBJ1-4): KAGVTQTPRYLIKTRGQQVTLSCSPISGHRSVSWYQQTPGQGLQFLFEYFSETQRNKGNFPGRFSGRQFSNSRSEMNVSTLELGDSALYLCASSMGQGATNEKLFFGSGTQLSVL.

CDR3 nucleotide sequence: TGTGCCAGCAGCTCTAGACAGAACGCTAATGAAAAACTGTTTTTT. Its translation: CASSSRQNANEKLFF. V usage is TRBV13 and J usage is TRBJ1-4; possible D gene TRBD1, 5 bases. V was shortened by 4 bases and J by 3 bases, with 12 bases between the two germline ends. The CDR3 contains 15 residues. Germline V gene sequence: CDR1 PRHDT, CDR2 FYEKMQ (reference sequence).

The CDR3 region is CASSQGLAANEQFF. CDR3 nucleotide sequence: TGTGCCAGCAGCCAAGGACTAGCGGCCAATGAGCAGTTCTTC. The rearrangement uses TRBV7-2 and TRBJ2-1; 10 bases agree with TRBD2. This CDR3 has 14 residues. The germline CDR1 and CDR2 sequences are SGHTA and FQGNSA. Trimming at V came to 5 bases and at J to 6 bases, leaving 4 bases not matched to a gene.

The V gene is TRBV5-5, the J gene TRBJ1-1, with 7 bases matching TRBD1. Germline V CDR1 and CDR2: SGHKS, YYEKEE (reference sequence). V lost 4 bases to trimming and J lost 8 bases; unmatched junction nucleotides: 8. The CDR3 runs 13 residues. CDR3 nucleotide sequence: TGTGCCAGCAGCAGGTCAGGGGGGAGGGAAGCTTTCTTT. This codes for CASSRSGGREAFF.

This clone was counted between two and nine times. This chain links TRBV15 with TRBJ2-4; TRBD2 is a possible D gene (5 bases). This CDR3 has 18 residues. Trimming stripped 2 bases from V and 5 bases from J, with 22 bases between. CDR1 is LNHNV and CDR2 is YYDKDF in the germline V gene (reference sequence). The DNA of the CDR3 is TGTGCCACCAGCAGACGAACGGCTGGTGCCGAGAGGGAAAACATTCAGTACTTC. This translates into CATSRRTAGAERENIQYF.

This rearrangement joins TRBV11-2 to TRBJ2-5; D is possibly TRBD1 (8 bases). CDR1 and CDR2 from the germline V gene are SGHAT and FQNNGV. The ends were cut back, 2 bases at V and 10 bases at J, with 20 bases in the middle. The CDR3 totals 15 residues. The CDR3 bases are TGTGCCAGCAGCTTATTTTTGACGACAGGGGAGGGCCAGTACTTC. Translated, it gives CASSLFLTTGEGQYF.

The chain links TRBV19 to TRBJ2-4, with TRBD1 matching over 10 bases. The CDR3 is made up of 17 amino acids. Germline V gene lookup returns CDR1 LNHDA and CDR2 SQIVND (reference sequence). The V gene end was trimmed by 2 bases and the J gene end by 5 bases; junction bases not matched to a gene: 9. CDR3 bases: TGTGCCAGTAGTATATTTAGGGACAGGGGCATTCAAAACATTCAGTACTTC. It yields the protein CASSIFRDRGIQNIQYF. The full variable domain, with the rest looked up from reference TRBV19 and TRBJ2-4, is DGGITQSPKYLFRKEGQNVTLSCEQNLNHDAMYWYRQDPGQGLRLIYYSQIVNDFQKGDIAEGYSVSREKKESFPLTVTSAQKNPTAFYLCASSIFRDRGIQNIQYFGAGTRLSVL.

The J gene is TRBJ2-7, the V gene TRBV7-2, with D possibly TRBD1 on 6 matching bases. In germline, CDR1 is SGHTA, CDR2 FQGNSA. V was cut by 0 bases and J by 2 bases, with 8 bases left in between. The CDR3 runs 14 residues. CDR3 sequence: CASSLADRTYEQYF. The CDR3 DNA is TGTGCCAGCAGCTTAGCGGACAGAACCTACGAGCAGTACTTC.

The chain carries TRBV29-1 and TRBJ2-5, with D tentatively TRBD2 (7 bases). There are 13 residues in the CDR3. The germline V gene has CDR1 SQVTM and CDR2 ANQGSEA. V was shortened by 3 bases and J by 2 bases, with 10 bases between the two germline ends. CDR3 amino acids: CSVDRGLQETQYF. The CDR3 nucleotides are TGCAGCGTTGACAGGGGACTACAAGAGACCCAGTACTTC.

V usage is TRBV5-1 and J usage is TRBJ2-1, with TRBD2 matching over 13 bases. The CDR3 consists of 16 residues. Germline CDR1 SGHRS, CDR2 YFSETQ. The ends lost 3 bases at V and 4 bases at J; junction bases unmatched: 4. CDR3 amino acids: CASSWGLAGRYNEQFF. The CDR3 DNA follows: TGCGCCAGCAGCTGGGGACTAGCGGGGAGATACAATGAGCAGTTCTTC. Together with reference TRBV5-1 and TRBJ2-1, the CDR3 gives the full variable domain: KAGVTQTPRYLIKTRGQQVTLSCSPISGHRSVSWYQQTPGQGLQFLFEYFSETQRNKGNFPGRFSGRQFSNSRSEMNVSTLELGDSALYLCASSWGLAGRYNEQFFGPGTRLTVL.

Notes on this clone: Different DNA sequences within this sample yield the same CDR3. The chain joins TRBV7-2 to TRBJ2-7; no definite D call. V dropped 2 bases and J dropped 3 bases, with 2 bases sitting between them. This CDR3 contains 11 residues. The germline V gene encodes CDR1 SGHTA and CDR2 FQGNSA. The chain's CDR3 is CASSLYYEQYF. CDR3 DNA sequence: TGTGCCAGCAGCTTATACTACGAGCAGTACTTC.

V and J are TRBV4-1 and TRBJ2-7; 7 bases agree with TRBD1. Germline V gene data show CDR1 as MGHRA and CDR2 as YSYEKL. J was trimmed by 3 bases and V by 0 bases; bases with no gene match: 8. The CDR3 consists of 16 residues. CDR3 in DNA: TGCGCCAGCAGCCAAGATCCCGGGGCAGGGGGCTACGAGCAGTACTTC. This codes for CASSQDPGAGGYEQYF.

This chain joins TRBV7-9 and TRBJ1-2; D call uncertain. The germline CDR1 and CDR2 sequences are SEHNR and FQNEAQ (reference sequence). The V gene lost 1 base and the J gene lost 4 bases, with 16 bases spanning the gap. This CDR3 region has 16 residues. The CDR3 region is CASSLVSQVAGYGYTF. Written as DNA, the CDR3 is TGTGCCAGCAGCTTAGTATCCCAGGTCGCGGGCTATGGCTACACCTTC. The full variable domain, completed using reference TRBV7-9 and TRBJ1-2, is DTGVSQNPRHKITKRGQNVTFRCDPISEHNRLYWYRQTLGQGPEFLTYFQNEAQLEKSRLLSDRFSAERPKGSFSTLEIQRTEQGDSAMYLCASSLVSQVAGYGYTFGSGTRLTVV.

The chain links TRBV28 to TRBJ1-1; no clear D. V was shortened by 3 bases and J by 6 bases, with 8 bases between the two germline ends. This CDR3 contains 12 residues. CDR1 is MDHEN and CDR2 is SYDVKM in the germline V gene. The CDR3 loop is CASSLGGAEAFF. DNA for the CDR3: TGTGCCAGCAGTTTGGGAGGAGCTGAAGCTTTCTTT.

J is TRBJ2-7 and V is TRBV6-6; 9 nucleotides line up with TRBD1. The V gene's germline CDR1 is MNHNY and CDR2 SVGAGI (reference sequence). The CDR3 contains 14 residues. V gave up 5 bases and J gave up 6 bases; unmatched junction bases: 8. CDR3 protein: CASSTQGAPGEQYF. For the CDR3, the DNA is TGTGCCAGCAGTACACAGGGGGCGCCTGGCGAGCAGTACTTC.

The chain employs TRBV11-1 and TRBJ2-5, with a possible D match to TRBD2 (7 bases). Germline CDR1 and CDR2: SGHAT and FQDESV (reference sequence). The germline V and J ends were trimmed by 5 bases and 5 bases, with 24 bases remaining between them. The CDR3 has 17 amino acids. CDR3 loop: CASSPTAGRGQVETQYF. The DNA of the CDR3 is TGTGCCAGCAGCCCGACAGCAGGGCGGGGGCAGGTGGAGACCCAGTACTTC.

The V gene is TRBV30, the J gene TRBJ1-3; 7 nucleotides agree with TRBD1. This CDR3 region has 16 residues. CDR1 and CDR2 from the germline V gene are GTSNPN and SVGIG (reference sequence). V shed 2 bases, J shed 4 bases, and the junction held 11 bases outside the gene matches. For the CDR3, the DNA is TGTGCCTGGAGTCCCCCCGGGACAGCTCCAGGAAACACCATATATTTT. Amino acid sequence: CAWSPPGTAPGNTIYF.

This sequence joins TRBV7-2 and TRBJ1-5; weak D call: TRBD1 (5 bases). Germline CDR1 is SGHTA and CDR2 is FQGNSA. The CDR3 length is 15 residues. Trimming stripped 4 bases from V and 4 bases from J, with 14 bases between. The CDR3 bases are TGTGCCAGCAGCTGGGGACTCCGGACGAATCAGCCCCAGCATTTT. It is translated as CASSWGLRTNQPQHF.

The V call is TRBV7-2, the J call TRBJ2-7; 9 bases map to TRBD1. CDR3 length equals 15 residues. V gave up 4 bases and J gave up 0 bases; unmatched junction bases: 4. Germline CDR1 is SGHTA and CDR2 is FQGNSA. CDR3 protein: CASSYPGQGSYEQYF. CDR3 bases: TGTGCCAGCAGCTATCCGGGACAGGGCTCCTACGAGCAGTACTTC. Variable domain in full (rest from reference TRBV7-2 and TRBJ2-7): GAGVSQSPSNKVTEKGKDVELRCDPISGHTALYWYRQSLGQGLEFLIYFQGNSAPDKSGLPSDRFSAERTGGSVSTLTIQRTQQEDSAVYLCASSYPGQGSYEQYFGPGTRLTVT.

DNA for the CDR3: TGTGCCAGCAGTACTCCGGGAATTAATGAAAAACTGTTTTTT. Translation gives CASSTPGINEKLFF. V usage is TRBV9 and J usage is TRBJ1-4; D is undetermined. The CDR3 covers 14 residues. V was shortened by 5 bases and J by 4 bases, with 12 bases between the two germline ends. In germline, CDR1 is SGDLS, CDR2 YYNGEE. Using reference TRBV9 and TRBJ1-4 for the parts outside the CDR3, the full variable domain is DSGVTQTPKHLITATGQRVTLRCSPRSGDLSVYWYQQSLDQGLQFLIQYYNGEERAKGNILERFSAQQFPDLHSELNLSSLELGDSALYFCASSTPGINEKLFFGSGTQLSVL.

The J gene is TRBJ1-5, the V gene TRBV30, with a tentative D call TRBD1 (5 bases). This CDR3 comprises 13 residues. Germline V gene lookup returns CDR1 GTSNPN and CDR2 SVGIG (reference sequence). V lost 7 bases to trimming and J lost 1 base, with 11 bases between them. For the CDR3, the DNA is TGTGCCTCCGGGGGGAGGAGCAATCAGCCCCAGCATTTT. This sequence encodes CASGGRSNQPQHF.

The gene calls are TRBV6-4 and TRBJ2-1; D call uncertain. The CDR3 is made up of 14 amino acids. The germline V gene encodes CDR1 MRHNA and CDR2 SNTAGT. V lost 10 bases to trimming and J lost 0 bases, with 13 bases between them. The CDR3 protein is CATATTSSYNEQFF. The CDR3 DNA follows: TGTGCCACCGCAACCACGAGCTCCTACAATGAGCAGTTCTTC.

This clone has a single count. V is TRBV25-1 and J is TRBJ2-5, with TRBD2 as a possible D gene (5 bases). The CDR3 consists of 15 residues. CDR1 and CDR2 from the germline V gene are MGHDK and SYGVNS. V gave up 2 bases and J gave up 4 bases, with 14 bases separating them. The CDR3 is CASSEVSGRRETQYF. CDR3 sequence (DNA): TGTGCCAGCAGTGAAGTCAGCGGCCGCCGAGAGACCCAGTACTTC.